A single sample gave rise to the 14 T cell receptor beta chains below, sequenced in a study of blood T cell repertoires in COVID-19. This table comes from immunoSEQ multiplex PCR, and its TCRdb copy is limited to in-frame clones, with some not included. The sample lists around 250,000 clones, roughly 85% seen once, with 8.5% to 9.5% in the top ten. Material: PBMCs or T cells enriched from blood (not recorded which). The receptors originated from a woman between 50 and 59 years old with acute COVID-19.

This chain's CDR3 is CASSEGLAGFEQYF. Written as DNA, the CDR3 is TGCGCCAGCAGTGAGGGGCTAGCGGGCTTCGAGCAGTACTTC. The V gene is TRBV10-2, the J gene TRBJ2-7; 8 positions match TRBD2. Germline CDR1 WSHSY, CDR2 SAAADI. Unmatched junction bases numbered 6, after V lost 2 bases and J lost 6 bases. There are 14 residues in the CDR3.

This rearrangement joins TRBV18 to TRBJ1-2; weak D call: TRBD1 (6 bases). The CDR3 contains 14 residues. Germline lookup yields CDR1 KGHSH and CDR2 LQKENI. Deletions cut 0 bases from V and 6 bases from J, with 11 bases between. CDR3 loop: CASSPPGGGDGYTF. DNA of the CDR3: TGTGCCAGCTCACCACCGGGGGGGGGCGATGGCTACACCTTC.

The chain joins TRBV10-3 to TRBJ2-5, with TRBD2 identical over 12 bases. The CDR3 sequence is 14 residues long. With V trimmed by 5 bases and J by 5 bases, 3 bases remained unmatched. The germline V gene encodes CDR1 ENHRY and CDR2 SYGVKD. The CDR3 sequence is CAISTSGGTETQYF. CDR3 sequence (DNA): TGTGCCATCAGTACTAGCGGGGGGACGGAGACCCAGTACTTC.

As DNA, the CDR3 is TGTGCCAGCAGTTACTTAACAGGGGGCGGAGGCTACACCTTC. Its translation is CASSYLTGGGGYTF. The chain has TRBV6-2 or TRBV6-3 and TRBJ1-2, with 9 bases identical to TRBD1. The germline V gene encodes CDR1 MNHEY and CDR2 SVGEGT. The CDR3 runs 14 residues. J was trimmed by 8 bases and V by 1 base; bases with no gene match: 5.

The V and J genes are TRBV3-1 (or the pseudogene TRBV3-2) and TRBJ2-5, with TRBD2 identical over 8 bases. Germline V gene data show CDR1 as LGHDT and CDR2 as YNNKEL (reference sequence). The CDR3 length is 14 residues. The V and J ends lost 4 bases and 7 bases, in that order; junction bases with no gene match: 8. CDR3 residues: CASSRQRGPVTQYF. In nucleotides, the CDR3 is TGTGCCAGCAGCCGACAGCGGGGGCCCGTGACCCAGTACTTC.

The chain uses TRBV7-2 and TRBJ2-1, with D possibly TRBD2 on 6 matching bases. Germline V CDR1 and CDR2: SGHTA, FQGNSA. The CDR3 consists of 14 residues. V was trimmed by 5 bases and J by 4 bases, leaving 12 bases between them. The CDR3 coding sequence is TGTGCCAGCAGCCCCCCGGGACTGTACAATGAGCAGTTCTTC. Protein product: CASSPPGLYNEQFF.

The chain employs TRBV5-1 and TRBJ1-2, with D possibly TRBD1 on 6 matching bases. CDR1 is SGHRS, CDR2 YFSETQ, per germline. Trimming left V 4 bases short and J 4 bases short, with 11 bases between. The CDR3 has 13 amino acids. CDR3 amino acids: CASSALDSYGYTF. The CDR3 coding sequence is TGCGCCAGCAGCGCGTTGGACAGCTATGGCTACACCTTC.

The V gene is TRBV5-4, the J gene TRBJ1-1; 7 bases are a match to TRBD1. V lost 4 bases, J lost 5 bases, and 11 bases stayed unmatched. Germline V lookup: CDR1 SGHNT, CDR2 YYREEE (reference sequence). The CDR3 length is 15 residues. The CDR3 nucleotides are TGTGCCAGCAGCATGCGGACAGGCGAAGGGACTGAAGCTTTCTTT. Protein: CASSMRTGEGTEAFF.

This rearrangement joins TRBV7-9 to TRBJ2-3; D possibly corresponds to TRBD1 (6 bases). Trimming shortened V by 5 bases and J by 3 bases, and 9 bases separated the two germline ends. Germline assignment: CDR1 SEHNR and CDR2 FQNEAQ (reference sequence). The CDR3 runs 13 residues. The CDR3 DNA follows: TGTGCCAGCAGCGCACAGGGTACAGATACGCAGTATTTT. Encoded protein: CASSAQGTDTQYF.

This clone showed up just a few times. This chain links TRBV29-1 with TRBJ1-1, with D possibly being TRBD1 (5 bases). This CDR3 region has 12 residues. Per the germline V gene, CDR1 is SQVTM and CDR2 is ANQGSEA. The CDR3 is CSGYQGGTEAFF. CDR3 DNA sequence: TGCAGTGGATACCAGGGTGGTACTGAAGCTTTCTTT.

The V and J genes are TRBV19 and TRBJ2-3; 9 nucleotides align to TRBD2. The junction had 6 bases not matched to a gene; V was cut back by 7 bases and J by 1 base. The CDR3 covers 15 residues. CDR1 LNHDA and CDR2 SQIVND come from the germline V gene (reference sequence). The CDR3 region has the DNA TGTGCCAGTACCTACTTAGCGGGGGGCACAGATACGCAGTATTTT. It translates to CASTYLAGGTDTQYF. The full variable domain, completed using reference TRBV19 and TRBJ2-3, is DGGITQSPKYLFRKEGQNVTLSCEQNLNHDAMYWYRQDPGQGLRLIYYSQIVNDFQKGDIAEGYSVSREKKESFPLTVTSAQKNPTAFYLCASTYLAGGTDTQYFGPGTRLTVL.

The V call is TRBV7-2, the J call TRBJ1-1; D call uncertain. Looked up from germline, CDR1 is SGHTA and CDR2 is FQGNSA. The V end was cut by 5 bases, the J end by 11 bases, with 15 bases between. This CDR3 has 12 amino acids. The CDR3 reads CASSRSEQWAFF. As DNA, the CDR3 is TGTGCCAGCAGCCGGAGCGAGCAATGGGCTTTCTTT.

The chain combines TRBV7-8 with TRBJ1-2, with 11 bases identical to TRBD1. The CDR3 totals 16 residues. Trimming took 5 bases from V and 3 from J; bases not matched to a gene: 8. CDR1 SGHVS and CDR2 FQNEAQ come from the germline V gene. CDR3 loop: CASSPRDRGSYYGYTF. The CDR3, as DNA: TGTGCCAGCAGCCCCCGGGACAGGGGGTCTTACTATGGCTACACCTTC.

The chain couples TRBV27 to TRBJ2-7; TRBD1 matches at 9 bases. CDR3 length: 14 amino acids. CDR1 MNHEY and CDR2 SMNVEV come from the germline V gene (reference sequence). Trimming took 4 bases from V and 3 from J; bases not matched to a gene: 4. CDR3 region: CASSSGQGFYEQYF. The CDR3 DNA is TGTGCCAGCAGTTCAGGACAGGGGTTCTACGAGCAGTACTTC.